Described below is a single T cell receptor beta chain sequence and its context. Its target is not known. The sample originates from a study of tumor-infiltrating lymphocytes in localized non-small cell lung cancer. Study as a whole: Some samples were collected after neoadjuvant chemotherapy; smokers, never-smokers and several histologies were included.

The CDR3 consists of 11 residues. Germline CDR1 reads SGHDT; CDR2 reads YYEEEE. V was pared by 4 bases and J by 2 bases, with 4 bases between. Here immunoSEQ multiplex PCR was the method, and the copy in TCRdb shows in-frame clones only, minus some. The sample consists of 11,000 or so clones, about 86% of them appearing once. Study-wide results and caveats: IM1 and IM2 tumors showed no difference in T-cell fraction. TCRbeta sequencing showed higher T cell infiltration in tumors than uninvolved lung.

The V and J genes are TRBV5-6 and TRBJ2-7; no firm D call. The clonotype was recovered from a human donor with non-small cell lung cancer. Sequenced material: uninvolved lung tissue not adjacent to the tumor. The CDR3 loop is CASSAAYEQYF. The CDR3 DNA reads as TGTGCCAGCAGCGCCGCCTACGAGCAGTACTTC.